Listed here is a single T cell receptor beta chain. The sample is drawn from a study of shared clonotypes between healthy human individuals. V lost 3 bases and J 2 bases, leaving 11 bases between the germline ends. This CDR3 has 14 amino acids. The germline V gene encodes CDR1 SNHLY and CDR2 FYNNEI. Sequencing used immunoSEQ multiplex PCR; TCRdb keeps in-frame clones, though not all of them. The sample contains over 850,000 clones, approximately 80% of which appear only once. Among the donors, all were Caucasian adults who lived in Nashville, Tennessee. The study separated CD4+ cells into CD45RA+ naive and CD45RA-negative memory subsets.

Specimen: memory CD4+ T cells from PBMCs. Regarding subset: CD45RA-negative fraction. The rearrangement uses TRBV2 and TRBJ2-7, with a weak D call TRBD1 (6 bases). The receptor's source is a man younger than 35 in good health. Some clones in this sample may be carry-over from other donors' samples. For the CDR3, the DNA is TGTGCCAGCAGTGACAGGGGATACACCTACGAGCAGTACTTC. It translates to CASSDRGYTYEQYF.